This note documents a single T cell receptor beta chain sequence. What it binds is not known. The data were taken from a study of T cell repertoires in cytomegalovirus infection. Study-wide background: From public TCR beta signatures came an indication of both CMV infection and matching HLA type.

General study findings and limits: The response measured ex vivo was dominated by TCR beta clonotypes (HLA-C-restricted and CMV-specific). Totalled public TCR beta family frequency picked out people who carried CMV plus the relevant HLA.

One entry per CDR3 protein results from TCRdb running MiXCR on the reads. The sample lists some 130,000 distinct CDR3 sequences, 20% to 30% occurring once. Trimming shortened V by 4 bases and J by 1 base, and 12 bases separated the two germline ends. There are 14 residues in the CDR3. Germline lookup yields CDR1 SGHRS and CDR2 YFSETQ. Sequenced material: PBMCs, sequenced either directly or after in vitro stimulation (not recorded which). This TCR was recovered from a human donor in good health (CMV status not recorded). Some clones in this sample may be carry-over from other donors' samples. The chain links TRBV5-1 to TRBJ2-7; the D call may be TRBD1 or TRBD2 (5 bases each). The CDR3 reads CASSRGTVSYEQYF. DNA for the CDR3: TGCGCCAGCAGCAGAGGGACGGTGTCCTACGAGCAGTACTTC.